One and the same sample provided the 5 T cell receptor beta chains below, sequenced in a study of blood T cell repertoires in COVID-19. Here immunoSEQ multiplex PCR was the method, and the copy in TCRdb shows in-frame clones only, minus some. The sample records tens of thousands of clones, 91% being singletons. Sequenced input: peripheral blood. These receptors were collected from a woman of 80 years or more with acute or convalescent COVID-19.

J is TRBJ2-1 and V is TRBV7-5; the table calls TRBD2, which could not be checked here. TRBV7-5 is a pseudogene. This CDR3 is built from 12 residues. The CDR3 here is CGGGPTYNEQFF. CDR3 in DNA: TGTGGGGGGGGTCCAACCTACAATGAGCAGTTCTTC.

The J gene is TRBJ1-6, the V gene TRBV18; tentative D call: TRBD1 (5 bases). The germline V and J ends were trimmed by 1 base and 9 bases, with 16 bases remaining between them. The CDR3 contains 16 residues. Germline V gene sequence: CDR1 KGHSH, CDR2 LQKENI. DNA for the CDR3: TGTGCCAGCTCACCACGTGCGGGGGGATGGAGTTCACCCCTCCACTTT. Translating gives CASSPRAGGWSSPLHF.

The chain has TRBV18 and TRBJ1-6, with 7 positions matching TRBD1. V was pared by 5 bases and J by 6 bases, with 7 bases of the junction left unmatched. Germline V gene data show CDR1 as KGHSH and CDR2 as LQKENI. The CDR3 has 15 amino acids. The CDR3 nucleotides read TGTGCCAGCTCAACGGGACAGCTAGGTAATTCACCCCTCCACTTT. This sequence encodes CASSTGQLGNSPLHF. The variable domain in full, completed from reference TRBV18 and TRBJ1-6, reads NAGVMQNPRHLVRRRGQEARLRCSPMKGHSHVYWYRQLPEEGLKFMVYLQKENIIDESGMPKERFSAEFPKEGPSILRIQQVVRGDSAAYFCASSTGQLGNSPLHFGNGTRLTVT.

The chain joins TRBV6-5 to TRBJ2-2, with 10 positions matching TRBD1. The CDR3 is 13 residues long. Germline CDR1 MNHEY, CDR2 SVGAGI. V trimming: 10 bases; J trimming: 4 bases; junction bases outside the gene matches: 3. CDR3 sequence: CATDRGPTGELFF. CDR3 sequence (DNA): TGTGCCACTGACAGGGGGCCCACCGGGGAGCTGTTTTTT.

This clone was recorded only once. This sequence joins TRBV4-1 and TRBJ2-5; a possible D gene is TRBD1 (5 bases). CDR1 and CDR2 from the germline V gene are MGHRA and YSYEKL. This CDR3 region has 16 residues. The ends were cut back, 4 bases at V and 0 bases at J, with 15 bases in the middle. CDR3 loop: CASSRLRQMYQETQYF. The CDR3 coding sequence is TGCGCCAGCAGCCGGCTTCGACAGATGTACCAAGAGACCCAGTACTTC.